Following are 25 T cell receptor beta chains from one sample sequenced in a study of shared clonotypes between healthy human individuals. The table came from immunoSEQ multiplex PCR; TCRdb's copy has only in-frame clones and leaves some out. The table records around 530,000 clones, roughly 72% of them present only once. The sample taken for sequencing was PBMCs. The receptors derive from a woman aged 40 to 50 in good health. Some clones in this sample may be carry-over from other donors' samples.

The rearrangement joins TRBV2 to TRBJ2-6, with a possible D match to TRBD2 (5 bases). The V end lost 6 bases, the J end lost 0 bases, and 18 bases lay between the germline ends. The CDR3 sequence is 18 residues long. Germline values: CDR1 SNHLY, CDR2 FYNNEI. The CDR3, as DNA: TGTGCCAGCAGCAGACAAGGAGGCCCCACCTCTGGGGCCAACGTCCTGACTTTC. It yields the protein CASSRQGGPTSGANVLTF.

This clone was counted between two and nine times. This chain uses TRBV30 with TRBJ1-1, with 7 bases identical to TRBD1. Germline V gene lookup returns CDR1 GTSNPN and CDR2 SVGIG (reference sequence). Germline trimming cut 5 bases from V and 2 bases from J; bases unmatched to any gene: 2. There are 12 residues in the CDR3. The CDR3 loop is CAWGDRNTEAFF. DNA for the CDR3: TGTGCCTGGGGGGACAGAAACACTGAAGCTTTCTTT.

This clone was observed a few times. This chain uses TRBV27 with TRBJ2-2; 8 nucleotides match TRBD1. The J segment lost 4 bases and the V segment lost 4 bases, leaving 5 bases of the junction unmatched. This CDR3 region has 15 residues. In germline, CDR1 is MNHEY, CDR2 SMNVEV (reference sequence). This CDR3 is CASSSRTGSTGELFF. The CDR3 coding sequence is TGTGCCAGCAGTTCCCGGACAGGGAGCACCGGGGAGCTGTTTTTT.

This clone turned up a few times. This chain uses TRBV5-4 with TRBJ2-7, with D tentatively TRBD1 (5 bases). Germline V CDR1 and CDR2: SGHNT, YYREEE (reference sequence). The CDR3 spans 15 residues. Trimming removed 2 bases at V and 4 bases at J, with 16 bases between. The DNA of the CDR3 is TGTGCCAGCAGCTTTCAAGGGCAGGGTTGGTACGAGCAGTACTTC. It codes for CASSFQGQGWYEQYF.

The chain is built from TRBV5-5 and TRBJ1-1; D possibly corresponds to TRBD1 (5 bases). V shed 2 bases and J shed 1 base, with 9 bases lying between them. Germline CDR1 reads SGHKS; CDR2 reads YYEKEE (reference sequence). The CDR3 runs to 14 residues. For the CDR3, the DNA is TGTGCCAGCAGCTTTGCAGGGACGAACACTGAAGCTTTCTTT. Its protein is CASSFAGTNTEAFF.

The chain links TRBV5-4 to TRBJ1-2, with a tentative D call TRBD1 (5 bases). The length of the CDR3 is 12 residues. V shed 4 bases and J shed 4 bases, with 8 bases lying between them. In germline, CDR1 is SGHNT, CDR2 YYREEE (reference sequence). CDR3 bases: TGTGCCAGCAGCCTCGACAGCTATGGCTACACCTTC. It is translated as CASSLDSYGYTF. The full variable domain, completed using reference TRBV5-4 and TRBJ1-2, is ETGVTQSPTHLIKTRGQQVTLRCSSQSGHNTVSWYQQALGQGPQFIFQYYREEENGRGNFPPRFSGLQFPNYSSELNVNALELDDSALYLCASSLDSYGYTFGSGTRLTVV.

In regard to this clone: This likely came from a read error, as a far larger clone is one base away. This rearrangement joins TRBV10-3 to TRBJ1-5, with D perhaps TRBD1 (6 bases). Germline lookup yields CDR1 ENHRY and CDR2 SYGVKD. This CDR3 has 13 amino acids. DNA of the CDR3: TGTGCCATCAGCCGGGACAACAATCAGCCCCAGCGTTTT. Amino acids: CAISRDNNQPQRF.

In regard to this clone: A far larger clone is one nucleotide away, so this likely arose from a read error. This rearrangement joins TRBV5-6 to TRBJ1-5; TRBD1 might be the D (5 bases). Trimming took off 0 bases at V and 1 base at J, with 14 bases between the two ends. Germline V gene lookup returns CDR1 SGHDT and CDR2 YYEEEE. The CDR3 consists of 17 residues. DNA for the CDR3: TGTGCCAGCAGCTTGGGCAGGGAGAAACCAAGCAATCAGCCCCAGCATTTT. Its protein is CASSLGREKPSNQPQHF.

V gene TRBV7-2 combines with J gene TRBJ2-2; D gene ambiguous. CDR3 length: 14 residues. V was shortened by 5 bases and J by 4 bases, with 11 bases between the two germline ends. The V gene's germline CDR1 is SGHTA and CDR2 FQGNSA. CDR3 region: CASSTTGFTGELFF. CDR3 DNA: TGTGCCAGCAGCACCACCGGGTTCACCGGGGAGCTGTTTTTT.

The CDR3 here is CATSRGRAIYEQYF. The CDR3 DNA reads TGTGCCACCAGCAGGGGACGGGCGATCTACGAGCAGTACTTC. The J gene is TRBJ2-7, the V gene TRBV15; tentatively, D is TRBD1 or TRBD2 (5 bases each). V gave up 3 bases and J gave up 3 bases, with 12 bases separating them. There are 14 residues in the CDR3. CDR1 is LNHNV and CDR2 is YYDKDF in the germline V gene (reference sequence).

The chain recombines TRBV18 with TRBJ2-2; D remains unclear. The CDR3 covers 11 residues. Germline assignment: CDR1 KGHSH and CDR2 LQKENI. With 4 bases removed from V and 8 bases from J, the gap between germline ends came to 5 bases. CDR3 nucleotides: TGTGCCAGCTCACTAACGGGGGAGCTGTTTTTT. Translation: CASSLTGELFF.

Regarding this clone: Other DNA sequences in the same sample also yield this CDR3. The CDR3 region has the DNA TGTGCCAGCAGTGTGTCGACAGATACGCAGTATTTT. This sequence encodes CASSVSTDTQYF. The chain uses TRBV2 and TRBJ2-3; D gene unclear. This CDR3 is 12 amino acids long. Germline CDR1 is SNHLY and CDR2 is FYNNEI. The V gene lost 4 bases and the J gene lost 3 bases, with 5 bases spanning the gap.

This chain links TRBV7-3 with TRBJ2-7; 9 positions match TRBD2. Per germline, CDR1 SGHTA and CDR2 FQGTGA. The CDR3 runs to 15 residues. The V and J ends lost 6 bases and 0 bases, in that order; junction bases with no gene match: 6. The CDR3 DNA sequence: TGTGCCAGCAGTTCGGAGCGGGAGGTCTCCTACGAGCAGTACTTC. Translating it yields CASSSEREVSYEQYF.

The chain recombines TRBV4-2 with TRBJ2-2; 9 bases match TRBD2. V was pared by 1 base and J by 7 bases, with 4 bases of the junction left unmatched. The germline gives CDR1 LGHNA, CDR2 YNFKEQ. CDR3 length equals 15 residues. CDR3 bases: TGTGCCAGCAGCCAAGTAGCGGGAGACGTCGGGGAGCTGTTTTTT. Translating it yields CASSQVAGDVGELFF.

The V and J genes are TRBV5-4 and TRBJ1-2; TRBD1 might be the D (6 bases). The CDR3 runs to 13 residues. CDR1 is SGHNT, CDR2 YYREEE, per germline (reference sequence). The V end lost 4 bases, the J end lost 5 bases, and 12 bases lay between the germline ends. The CDR3 DNA reads TGTGCCAGCAGCCCGGGGGGCCGGTATGGCTACACCTTC. This encodes CASSPGGRYGYTF.

This chain uses TRBV11-2 with TRBJ2-7; D is perhaps TRBD1 or TRBD2 (5 bases each). The CDR3 has 12 residues. Germline CDR1 is SGHAT and CDR2 is FQNNGV. The V and J ends lost 3 bases and 6 bases respectively, with 9 bases between them. CDR3 amino acids: CASSLERGEQYF. The DNA for the CDR3 is TGTGCCAGCAGCTTGGAGAGGGGCGAGCAGTACTTC.

The chain employs TRBV27 and TRBJ2-2, with 9 bases lining up with TRBD1. With 4 bases clipped from V and 4 bases from J, the junction kept 7 bases outside the gene matches. The CDR3 has 16 residues. Per germline, CDR1 MNHEY and CDR2 SMNVEV (reference sequence). The CDR3 loop reads CASSSYTGGVTGELFF. Here the CDR3 DNA reads TGTGCCAGCAGTTCCTACACAGGGGGCGTCACCGGGGAGCTGTTTTTT.

As concerns this clone: A far larger clone lies a single base away; this is likely a read error. Other DNA sequences within the sample encode an identical CDR3. This chain joins TRBV6-4 and TRBJ1-4; no clear D gene. Between the trimmed V and J ends, which lost 8 bases and 3 bases, there was a span of 13 bases. This CDR3 has 14 residues. Per germline, CDR1 MRHNA and CDR2 SNTAGT. CDR3 residues: CASGSGRPNEKLFF. The CDR3 coding sequence is TGTGCCAGCGGCAGCGGGCGGCCTAATGAAAAACTGTTTTTT.

The rearrangement joins TRBV29-1 to TRBJ2-7, with TRBD2 matching 13 bases. This CDR3 comprises 15 residues. With V trimmed by 1 base and J by 7 bases, 7 bases remained unmatched. Germline CDR1 reads SQVTM; CDR2 reads ANQGSEA. The CDR3 DNA is TGCAGCGTTGAAGCACTAGCGGGAGGGCCAGGGGAGCAGTACTTC. It encodes CSVEALAGGPGEQYF.

The gene calls are TRBV19 and TRBJ2-1; TRBD2 matches at 9 bases. In germline, CDR1 is LNHDA, CDR2 SQIVND (reference sequence). J lost 6 bases, V lost 6 bases, and 6 bases had no gene match. The CDR3 consists of 14 residues. CDR3 region: CASRTLAGSNEQFF. The DNA for the CDR3 is TGTGCCAGTAGAACACTAGCGGGTTCCAATGAGCAGTTCTTC.

This chain connects TRBV6-6 to TRBJ2-7; 11 nucleotides agree with TRBD1. After removal of 7 bases from V and 6 bases from J, the junction contained 11 bases not matched to a gene. CDR3 length equals 15 residues. Looked up from germline, CDR1 is MNHNY and CDR2 is SVGAGI (reference sequence). The CDR3 loop is CASTYRDRGFTEQYF. For the CDR3, the DNA is TGTGCCAGCACCTACCGGGACAGGGGGTTTACCGAGCAGTACTTC.

This clone has just one count. The chain has TRBV28 and TRBJ2-7, with D hard to call. The CDR3 extends over 13 amino acids. The germline V gene encodes CDR1 MDHEN and CDR2 SYDVKM. V shed 6 bases and J shed 3 bases, with 12 bases lying between them. CDR3 nucleotides: TGTGCCAGCAGCGCTACCATCGTCTACGAGCAGTACTTC. It specifies CASSATIVYEQYF.

Only one count was recorded for this clone. In DNA form, the CDR3 reads TGTGCCAGCAGCCAATTGGGAGGTGTCGGGGAGCTGTTTTTT. Translating gives CASSQLGGVGELFF. The V and J genes are TRBV14 and TRBJ2-2, with D tentatively TRBD2 (6 bases). The germline V and J ends were trimmed by 2 bases and 7 bases, with 11 bases remaining between them. Germline CDR1 reads SGHDN; CDR2 reads FVKESK. The CDR3 sequence is 14 residues long.

The chain uses TRBV11-3 and TRBJ1-1; a weak D match, TRBD1 (5 bases). Trimming shortened V by 5 bases and J by 0 bases, and 10 bases separated the two germline ends. Germline-derived CDR1 and CDR2 are SGHNT and YENEEA. CDR3 size: 14 residues. The CDR3 DNA is TGTGCCAGCAGCCTCGGGGGGTTGAACACTGAAGCTTTCTTT. Amino acids: CASSLGGLNTEAFF.

The rearrangement joins TRBV18 to TRBJ1-1; 8 bases line up with TRBD1. V was pared by 2 bases and J by 7 bases, with 9 bases of the junction left unmatched. The CDR3 contains 15 residues. The V gene's germline CDR1 is KGHSH and CDR2 LQKENI. This CDR3 reads CASSPNRGFAGEAFF. DNA of the CDR3: TGTGCCAGCTCACCAAACAGGGGGTTTGCGGGTGAAGCTTTCTTT.